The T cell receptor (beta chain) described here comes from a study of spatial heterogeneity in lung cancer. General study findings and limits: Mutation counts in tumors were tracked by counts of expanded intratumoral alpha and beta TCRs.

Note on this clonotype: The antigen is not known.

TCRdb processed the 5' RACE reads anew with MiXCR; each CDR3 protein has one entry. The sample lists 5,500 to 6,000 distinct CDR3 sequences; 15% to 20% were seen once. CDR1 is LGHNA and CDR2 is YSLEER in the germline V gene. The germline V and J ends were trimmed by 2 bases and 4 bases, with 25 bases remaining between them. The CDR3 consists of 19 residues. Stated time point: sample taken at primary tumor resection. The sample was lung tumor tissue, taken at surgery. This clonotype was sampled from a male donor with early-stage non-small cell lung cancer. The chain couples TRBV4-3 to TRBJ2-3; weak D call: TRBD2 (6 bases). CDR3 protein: CASSQPSATGSGPSDTQYF. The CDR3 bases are TGCGCCAGCAGCCAACCCTCGGCCACGGGTAGCGGACCTTCAGATACGCAGTATTTT.